Reported below is one T cell receptor (beta chain). The target antigen is unknown. The V gene's germline CDR1 is LGHNT and CDR2 FRNRAP. The CDR3 length is 17 residues. The ends lost 0 bases at V and 4 bases at J; junction bases unmatched: 10. Terminally differentiated effector memory CD45RA+ cells were excluded by CCR7 positive selection of CD45RO-negative cells. This sample is drawn from a study of shared clonotypes between healthy human individuals. General study points: The study found about 5% of naive CD4 clonotypes shared across a few donors. Memory subsets had estimated richness that was generally smaller than that of naive subsets.

The protocol was immunoSEQ multiplex PCR, while the TCRdb copy is restricted to in-frame clones and leaves out a portion. The table records about 2.1 million clones, around 95% of them present only once. This receptor was taken from a man younger than 35 in good health. Some clones in this sample may be carry-over from other donors' samples. This chain connects TRBV12-5 to TRBJ2-7, with TRBD2 matching over 9 bases. Specimen: naive CD8+ T cells from PBMCs. The CDR3 DNA reads as TGTGCTAGTGGTTTGGTATTTGTGCCTAGCGGGGAATACGAGCAGTACTTC. Translation gives CASGLVFVPSGEYEQYF.